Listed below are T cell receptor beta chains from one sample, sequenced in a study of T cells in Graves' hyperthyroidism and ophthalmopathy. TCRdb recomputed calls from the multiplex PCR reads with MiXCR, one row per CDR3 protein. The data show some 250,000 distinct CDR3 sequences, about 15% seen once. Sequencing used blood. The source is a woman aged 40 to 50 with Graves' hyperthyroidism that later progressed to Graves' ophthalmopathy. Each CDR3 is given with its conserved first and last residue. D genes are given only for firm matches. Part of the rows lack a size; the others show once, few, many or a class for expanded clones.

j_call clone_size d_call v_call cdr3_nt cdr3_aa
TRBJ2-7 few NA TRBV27 TGTGCCAGCAGTCCGACAGGAGGGTACGAGCAGTACTTC CASSPTGGYEQYF
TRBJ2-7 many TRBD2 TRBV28 TGTGCCAGCAGCCTCCTAGCGGGAGGGCTTCACGAGCAGTACTTC CASSLLAGGLHEQYF
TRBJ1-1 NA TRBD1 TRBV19 TGTGCCAGTAGTATCCCAGGGGGTACCACTGAAGCTTTCTTT CASSIPGGTTEAFF
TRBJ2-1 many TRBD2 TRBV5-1 TGCGCCAGCAGCTTGACGGGACTAGCGGGAAGTGAGCAGTTCTTC CASSLTGLAGSEQFF
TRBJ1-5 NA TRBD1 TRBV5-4 TGTGCCAGCAGCTTGGGCAGGGGGAATGATCAGCCCCAGCATTTT CASSLGRGNDQPQHF
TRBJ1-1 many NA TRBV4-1 TGCGCCAGCAGCTTTCAGGTACTGAACACTGAAGCTTTCTTT CASSFQVLNTEAFF
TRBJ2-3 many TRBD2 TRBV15 TGTGCCACCAGGGAGGGCGGGGGAGAGACAGATACGCAGTATTTT CATREGGGETDTQYF
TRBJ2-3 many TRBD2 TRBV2 TGTGCCAGCAGTCAGACTAGCGAAACCATTCCTAGCACAGATACGCAGTATTTT CASSQTSETIPSTDTQYF
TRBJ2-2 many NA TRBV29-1 TGCAGCGTTGAGGCAGGGGAAGGCACCGGGGAGCTGTTTTTT CSVEAGEGTGELFF
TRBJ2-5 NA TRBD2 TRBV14 TGTGCCAGCAGCCAAGAGGCTAGACTAGCTAGTCGAGAGACCCAGTACTTC CASSQEARLASRETQYF
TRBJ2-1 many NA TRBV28 TGTGCCAGCAGTCTAACAGGGTTTTTGAATGAGCAGTTCTTC CASSLTGFLNEQFF
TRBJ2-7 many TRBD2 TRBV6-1 TGTGCCAGCAGTTTAGCGGGAGAACTCGACGAGCAGTACTTC CASSLAGELDEQYF
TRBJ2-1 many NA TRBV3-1 TGTGCCAGCAGCCAAGATCCCATCCTCTCCCTAGCGGACAGCTCCTACAATGAGCAGTTCTTC CASSQDPILSLADSSYNEQFF
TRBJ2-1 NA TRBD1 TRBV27 TGTGCCAGTTCCCCGGGACAGGGTAGATCGGATGAGCAGTTCTTC CASSPGQGRSDEQFF
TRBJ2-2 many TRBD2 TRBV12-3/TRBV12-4 TGTGCCAGCAGTTTAAGCGGGAGGTACACCGGGGAGCTGTTTTTT CASSLSGRYTGELFF
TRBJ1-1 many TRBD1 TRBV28 TGTGCCAGCAGTTACAGGGGGTCCACTGAAGCTTTCTTT CASSYRGSTEAFF
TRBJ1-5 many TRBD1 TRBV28 TGTGCCAGCAGTTCCTCCGGGACAGGGCCTTCGAGCAATCAGCCCCAGCATTTT CASSSSGTGPSSNQPQHF
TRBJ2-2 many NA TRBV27 TGTGCCAGCAGTTTAATGGGAGGAGGTTTCACCGGGGAGCTGTTTTTT CASSLMGGGFTGELFF
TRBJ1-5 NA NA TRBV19 TGTGCCAGTAGTATCTGGGGAGGACAGCCCCAGCATTTT CASSIWGGQPQHF
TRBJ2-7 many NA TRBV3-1 TGTGCCAGCAGCCAAGAGGTTCAAGGCTACGAGCAGTACTTC CASSQEVQGYEQYF
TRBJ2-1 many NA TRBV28 TGTGCCAGCAGTTTTCCATCAGACGGAACGGGACCGGGTTGGCAGTTCTTC CASSFPSDGTGPGWQFF
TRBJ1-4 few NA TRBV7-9 TGTGCCAGCAGCTTAGGGGGCGCGGCTAATGAAAAACTGTTTTTT CASSLGGAANEKLFF
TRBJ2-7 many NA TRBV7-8 TGTGCCAGCAGCGCCAAAGGGACCGCCGATTCCTACGAGCAGTACTTC CASSAKGTADSYEQYF
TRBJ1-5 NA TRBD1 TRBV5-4 TGTGCCAGCAGCTCGGGGGCCTCCGGGACAGAAGTTTTTGGCAATCAGCCCCAGCATTTT CASSSGASGTEVFGNQPQHF
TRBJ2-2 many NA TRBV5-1 TGCGCCAGCAGCTTGGTTCCAGGGGAGACCGGGGAGCTGTTTTTT CASSLVPGETGELFF
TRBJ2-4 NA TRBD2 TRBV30 TGTGCCTGGAGTGTCGGGGGGGGTGCCAAAAACATTCAGTACTTC CAWSVGGGAKNIQYF
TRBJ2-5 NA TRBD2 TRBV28 TGTGCCAGCAGGAACGGACTAGCGGGAGTTGAAGGGCAAGAGACCCAGTACTTC CASRNGLAGVEGQETQYF
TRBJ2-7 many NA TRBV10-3 TGTGCCATCAGTGAGTCCCCGGCCTACGAGCAGTACTTC CAISESPAYEQYF